Listed below are T cell receptor beta chains from one sample, sequenced in a study of beta chain features in type 1 diabetes. Sequencing was performed with immunoSEQ multiplex PCR; in TCRdb, only in-frame clones are kept and a portion is missing. The sample gives over 700,000 clones, 17% of which show up once; about 0.025% is in the top ten. The specimen sequenced was naive CD4+ T cells from blood. Source of these receptors: a woman aged 18 to 35 in good health. CDR3s include the opening cysteine and the closing phenylalanine or tryptophan. The order of the fields is clone size, CDR3 length, D gene, V gene, J gene, CDR3 protein, CDR3 DNA. D genes are given only for firm matches. Only part of the rows carry a size: once, few, many, or a class if the clone is expanded.

>NA|17|TRBD1|TRBV28|TRBJ2-1
CASTSVGTGTGGVEQFF
TGTGCCAGCACCTCCGTGGGGACCGGGACAGGGGGTGTTGAGCAGTTCTTC
>few|13|TRBD1|TRBV5-4|TRBJ2-3
CASSLGDRDTQYF
TGTGCCAGCAGCTTGGGGGACAGGGATACGCAGTATTTT
>few|18|TRBD2|TRBV27|TRBJ2-7
CASSPLSPLSSGRYEQYF
TGTGCCAGCAGTCCACTATCGCCCCTCTCGAGCGGGAGGTACGAGCAGTACTTC
>few|14|TRBD1|TRBV2|TRBJ1-4
CASSLGTAYEKLFF
TGTGCCAGCAGTCTCGGGACAGCGTACGAAAAACTGTTTTTT
>NA|17|TRBD1|TRBV4-2|TRBJ1-5
CASSQDRSRDRYQPQHF
TGTGCCAGCAGCCAAGATCGGTCCCGGGACAGATATCAGCCCCAGCATTTT
>NA|13|NA|TRBV6-5|TRBJ1-1
CASSRGQNTEAFF
TGTGCCAGCAGTCGAGGACAGAACACTGAAGCTTTCTTT
>few|15|TRBD2|TRBV7-2|TRBJ2-7
CASSLGGLGTYEQYF
TGTGCCAGCAGCTTAGGGGGACTAGGGACCTACGAGCAGTACTTC
>NA|14|NA|TRBV6-5|TRBJ2-1
CASSRTGPRNEQFF
TGTGCCAGCAGCCGGACGGGCCCGCGAAATGAGCAGTTCTTC
>NA|12|NA|TRBV9|TRBJ2-3
CASSGNTDTQYF
TGTGCCAGCAGCGGGAACACAGATACGCAGTATTTT
>NA|11|NA|TRBV28|TRBJ2-1
CASSLNLGQFF
TGTGCCAGCAGTTTAAATCTTGGGCAGTTCTTC
>few|16|NA|TRBV28|TRBJ2-2
CASSSWTLGRFGELFF
TGTGCCAGCAGTAGTTGGACTCTGGGTCGGTTCGGGGAGCTGTTTTTT
>few|14|TRBD2|TRBV7-2|TRBJ2-7
CASSFGGASYEQYF
TGTGCCAGCAGCTTCGGGGGGGCGTCCTACGAGCAGTACTTC
>few|16|NA|TRBV5-1|TRBJ2-3
CASSLVLAPSSDTQYF
TGCGCCAGCAGCTTGGTTCTAGCCCCGAGTTCAGATACGCAGTATTTT
>NA|18|NA|TRBV7-9|TRBJ2-3
CASSFEFRRKTSTDTQYF
TGTGCCAGCAGCTTTGAGTTTAGGCGGAAGACTAGCACAGATACGCAGTATTTT
>few|13|NA|TRBV19|TRBJ2-4
CASDRGGSDIQYF
TGTGCCAGCGATAGGGGGGGGTCGGACATTCAGTACTTC
>NA|14|NA|TRBV5-4|TRBJ2-3
CASSSEGSTDTQYF
TGTGCCAGCAGCTCCGAAGGTAGCACAGATACGCAGTATTTT
>NA|15|TRBD1|TRBV2|TRBJ2-7
CASRYDRGKPYEQYF
TGTGCCAGCAGGTACGACAGGGGAAAACCCTACGAGCAGTACTTC
>NA|12|NA|TRBV9|TRBJ2-1
CASSVNYNEQFF
TGTGCCAGCAGCGTTAACTACAATGAGCAGTTCTTC
>NA|14|NA|TRBV7-9|TRBJ1-1
CASSADLPNTEAFF
TGTGCCAGCAGCGCGGATTTACCGAACACTGAAGCTTTCTTT
>few|17|NA|TRBV7-9|TRBJ2-3
CASSSLEWGSSTDTQYF
TGTGCCAGCAGCTCCCTAGAATGGGGATCTAGCACAGATACGCAGTATTTT
>few|17|NA|TRBV28|TRBJ2-3
CASSSQDYPGYTDTQYF
TGTGCCAGCAGTTCTCAGGACTACCCCGGTTACACAGATACGCAGTATTTT
>NA|13|NA|TRBV28|TRBJ2-3
CASTVGSTDTQYF
TGTGCCAGCACAGTAGGGAGCACAGATACGCAGTATTTT
>NA|15|TRBD1|TRBV2|TRBJ1-5
CASRAGTGINQPQHF
TGTGCCAGCAGGGCCGGGACAGGGATCAATCAGCCCCAGCATTTT
>NA|15|NA|TRBV9|TRBJ1-2
CASRPGLSLNYGYTF
TGTGCCAGCAGACCCGGACTGAGTCTTAACTATGGCTACACCTTC
>NA|15|NA|TRBV7-9|TRBJ2-2
CASTIKRGTTGELFF
TGTGCCAGCACCATTAAGAGGGGGACTACCGGGGAGCTGTTTTTT
>few|14|TRBD1|TRBV7-2|TRBJ2-5
CASSTNGQGETQYF
TGTGCCAGCAGCACCAACGGACAGGGAGAGACCCAGTACTTC
>NA|15|NA|TRBV7-8|TRBJ2-5
CASSLSGGQQETQYF
TGTGCCAGCAGCTTAAGCGGAGGCCAACAAGAGACCCAGTACTTC
>NA|20|TRBD2|TRBV18|TRBJ2-7
CASSPPRWSLSGSNTYEQYF
TGTGCCAGCTCACCACCGCGGTGGTCCCTCAGCGGGAGTAATACCTACGAGCAGTACTTC
>few|13|NA|TRBV29-1|TRBJ1-5
CSVEVQANQPQHF
TGCAGCGTTGAGGTACAGGCTAATCAGCCCCAGCATTTT
>NA|14|TRBD1|TRBV6-5|TRBJ1-1
CASSYADRGREAFF
TGTGCCAGCAGTTACGCGGACAGGGGAAGAGAAGCTTTCTTT
>NA|16|TRBD2|TRBV6-6|TRBJ2-5
CASSHPREGFGETQYF
TGTGCCAGCAGTCACCCGCGGGAGGGGTTCGGGGAGACCCAGTACTTC
>few|13|TRBD2|TRBV29-1|TRBJ2-5
CSAEREVQETQYF
TGCAGCGCCGAGCGGGAGGTCCAAGAGACCCAGTACTTC
>NA|15|NA|TRBV5-1|TRBJ2-5
CASRFLGRGTETQYF
TGCGCCAGCAGATTTCTCGGCCGGGGTACAGAGACCCAGTACTTC
>few|11|TRBD1|TRBV20-1|TRBJ2-7
CSVQGAYEQYF
TGCAGTGTCCAGGGGGCCTACGAGCAGTACTTC
>few|15|TRBD2|TRBV9|TRBJ2-3
CASSATSGVRDTQYF
TGTGCCAGCAGCGCGACTAGCGGGGTTAGGGATACGCAGTATTTT
>NA|16|NA|TRBV18|TRBJ2-2
CASSPQEGGHTGELFF
TGTGCCAGCTCACCACAAGAGGGAGGACACACCGGGGAGCTGTTTTTT
>few|13|NA|TRBV7-2|TRBJ2-5
CASSWTPQETQYF
TGTGCCAGCAGCTGGACCCCCCAAGAGACCCAGTACTTC
>NA|15|TRBD1|TRBV6-6|TRBJ2-1
CASSPGWDRRYEQFF
TGTGCCAGCAGCCCCGGATGGGACAGACGCTATGAGCAGTTCTTC
>NA|13|NA|TRBV5-6|TRBJ1-1
CASSFPLLTEAFF
TGTGCCAGCAGCTTTCCCCTTTTGACTGAAGCTTTCTTT
>once|15|TRBD2|TRBV7-9|TRBJ2-3
CASSLNSGRSDTQYF
TGTGCCAGCAGCTTAAATAGCGGGAGATCAGATACGCAGTATTTT
>few|16|NA|TRBV7-6|TRBJ2-7
CASSLGNPGAVVEQYF
TGTGCCAGCAGCTTAGGCAACCCAGGGGCCGTGGTCGAGCAGTACTTC
>NA|17|NA|TRBV7-2|TRBJ2-6
CASSPRPGDSGANVLTF
TGTGCCAGCAGCCCGCGTCCAGGGGACTCTGGGGCCAACGTCCTGACTTTC
>few|16|TRBD2|TRBV6-5|TRBJ2-7
CASSYRASGLSYEQYF
TGTGCCAGCAGTTACAGGGCTAGCGGGCTTTCCTACGAGCAGTACTTC
>NA|14|NA|TRBV29-1|TRBJ2-2
CSVLPRTRPGELFF
TGCAGCGTCCTACCCAGGACCCGGCCCGGGGAGCTGTTTTTT
>NA|16|TRBD2|TRBV5-1|TRBJ2-7
CASALGWGLVVDEQYF
TGCGCCAGCGCCTTGGGATGGGGACTAGTTGTAGACGAGCAGTACTTC
>few|14|NA|TRBV7-2|TRBJ1-1
CASSPGEGVNEAFF
TGTGCCAGCAGCCCGGGGGAGGGCGTTAATGAAGCTTTCTTT
>few|15|NA|TRBV7-9|TRBJ2-2
CASSLAGDGTGELFF
TGTGCCAGCAGCTTAGCAGGGGACGGCACCGGGGAGCTGTTTTTT
>few|14|TRBD2|TRBV2|TRBJ2-2
CASRGSGRAGELFF
TGTGCCAGCAGAGGTAGCGGGAGGGCCGGGGAGCTGTTTTTT
>NA|15|TRBD2|TRBV4-1|TRBJ2-7
CASSLGLAGDYEQYF
TGCGCCAGCAGCCTCGGACTAGCGGGAGACTACGAGCAGTACTTC
>few|13|NA|TRBV28|TRBJ1-2
CASTPGPNYGYTF
TGTGCCAGCACCCCGGGTCCTAACTATGGCTACACCTTC
>NA|17|TRBD1|TRBV15|TRBJ2-7
CATSRSQSGTGPYEQYF
TGTGCCACCAGCAGATCTCAATCCGGGACAGGTCCCTACGAGCAGTACTTC
>few|15|NA|TRBV7-3|TRBJ2-7
CASSLQVGPEYEQYF
TGTGCCAGCAGCTTACAGGTGGGACCGGAGTACGAGCAGTACTTC
>few|12|TRBD1|TRBV29-1|TRBJ2-7
CSVGDRGREQYF
TGCAGCGTTGGAGACAGGGGGCGCGAGCAGTACTTC
>few|14|TRBD2|TRBV11-1|TRBJ2-1
CASSPLGEGNEQFF
TGTGCCAGCAGCCCTCTTGGGGAGGGCAATGAGCAGTTCTTC